This TCR beta chain was found in a study of identical twins. The cDNA had a unique molecular identifier and a template-switch universal primer site. In TCRdb, the 5' RACE reads were re-called with MiXCR into one record per CDR3 protein. The table shows hundreds of thousands of distinct CDR3 sequences, with around 24% occurring only once. The study, taken as a whole, reports: Cord blood beta clonotypes present at high abundance carried fewer insertions; no such pattern appeared in memory repertoires.

This clonotype was seen a few times. What it binds is not known. CDR1 is LGHDT, CDR2 YNNKEL, per germline (reference sequence). The V segment lost 4 bases and the J segment 3 bases; nucleotides outside the gene matches: 5. CDR3 size: 14 residues. A further study also used this sample, focusing on T cells expressing NK-cell markers. That report adds: In four donors, these clonotypes also led the CD3+CD56-NKG2C+ fraction.

The clonotype was recovered from a woman in her late teens or twenties in good health. Sequencing was carried out using CD4+ T cells sorted from blood. The V gene is TRBV3-1, the J gene TRBJ2-7; 8 bases are shared with TRBD2. The CDR3 loop reads CASSPGTRGYEQYF. In nucleotides, the CDR3 is TGTGCCAGCAGCCCCGGGACTAGGGGCTACGAGCAGTACTTC.